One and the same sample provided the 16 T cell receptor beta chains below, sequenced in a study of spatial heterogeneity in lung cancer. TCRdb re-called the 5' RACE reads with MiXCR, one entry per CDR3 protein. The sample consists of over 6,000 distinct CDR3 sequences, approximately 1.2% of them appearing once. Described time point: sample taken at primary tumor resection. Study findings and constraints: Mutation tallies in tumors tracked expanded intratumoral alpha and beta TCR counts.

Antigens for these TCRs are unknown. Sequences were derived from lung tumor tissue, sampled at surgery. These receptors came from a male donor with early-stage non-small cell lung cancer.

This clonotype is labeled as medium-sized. For the CDR3, the DNA is TGTGCCAGCAGCCCTCCCTCGGGACAGGGGGTCAACATTCAGTACTTC. It translates to CASSPPSGQGVNIQYF. This chain joins TRBV13 and TRBJ2-4, with 11 bases lining up with TRBD1. CDR1 and CDR2 from the germline V gene are PRHDT and FYEKMQ (reference sequence). V was pared by 5 bases and J by 7 bases, with 10 bases of the junction left unmatched. The CDR3 contains 16 residues.

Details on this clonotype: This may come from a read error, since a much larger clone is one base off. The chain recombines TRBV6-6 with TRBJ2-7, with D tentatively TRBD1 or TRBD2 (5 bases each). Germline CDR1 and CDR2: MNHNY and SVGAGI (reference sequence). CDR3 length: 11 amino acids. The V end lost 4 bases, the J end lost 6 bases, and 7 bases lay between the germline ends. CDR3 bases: TGTGCCAGCAGTTGTGGGGGCGAGCAGTACTTC. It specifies CASSCGGEQYF.

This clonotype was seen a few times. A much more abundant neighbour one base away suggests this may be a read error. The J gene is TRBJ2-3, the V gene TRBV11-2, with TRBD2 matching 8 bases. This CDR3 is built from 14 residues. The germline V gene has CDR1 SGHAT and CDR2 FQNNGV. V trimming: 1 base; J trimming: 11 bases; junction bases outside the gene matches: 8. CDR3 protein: CASSLGSSGTRQYF. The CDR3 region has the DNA TGTGCCAGCAGCTTAGGATCAAGTGGGACTAGGCAGTATTTT. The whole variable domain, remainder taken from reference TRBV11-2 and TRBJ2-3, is EAGVAQSPRYKIIEKRQSVAFWCNPISGHATLYWYQQILGQGPKLLIQFQNNGVVDDSQLPKDRFSAERLKGVDSTLKIQPAKLEDSAVYLCASSLGSSGTRQYFGPGTRLTVL.

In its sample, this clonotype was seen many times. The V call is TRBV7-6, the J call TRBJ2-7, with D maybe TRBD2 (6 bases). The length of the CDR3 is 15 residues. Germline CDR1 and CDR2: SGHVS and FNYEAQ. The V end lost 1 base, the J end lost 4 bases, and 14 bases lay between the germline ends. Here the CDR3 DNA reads TGTGCCAGCAGCTTAGAGGCGGGAATTATTTACGAGCAGTACTTC. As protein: CASSLEAGIIYEQYF.

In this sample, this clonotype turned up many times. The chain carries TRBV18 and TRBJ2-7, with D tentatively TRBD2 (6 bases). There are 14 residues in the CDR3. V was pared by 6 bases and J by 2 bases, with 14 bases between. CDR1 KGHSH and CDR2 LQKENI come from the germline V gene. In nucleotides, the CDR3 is TGTGCCAGCTCGCTCGGGCCGGGGGCCTACGAGCAGTACTTC. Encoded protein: CASSLGPGAYEQYF.

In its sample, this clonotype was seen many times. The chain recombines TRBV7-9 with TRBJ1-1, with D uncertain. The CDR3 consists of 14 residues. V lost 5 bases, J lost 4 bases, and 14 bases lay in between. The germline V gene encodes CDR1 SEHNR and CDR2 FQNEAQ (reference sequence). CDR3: CASSLDGYSTEAFF. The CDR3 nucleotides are TGTGCCAGCAGCCTGGACGGCTACTCCACTGAAGCTTTCTTT.

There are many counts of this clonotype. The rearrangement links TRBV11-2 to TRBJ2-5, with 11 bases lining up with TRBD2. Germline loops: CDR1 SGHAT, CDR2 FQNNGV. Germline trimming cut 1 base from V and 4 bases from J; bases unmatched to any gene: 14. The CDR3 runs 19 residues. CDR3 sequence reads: CASSLATRIAGGPRETQYF. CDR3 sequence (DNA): TGTGCCAGCAGCTTAGCCACTAGAATAGCGGGGGGGCCCCGAGAGACCCAGTACTTC.

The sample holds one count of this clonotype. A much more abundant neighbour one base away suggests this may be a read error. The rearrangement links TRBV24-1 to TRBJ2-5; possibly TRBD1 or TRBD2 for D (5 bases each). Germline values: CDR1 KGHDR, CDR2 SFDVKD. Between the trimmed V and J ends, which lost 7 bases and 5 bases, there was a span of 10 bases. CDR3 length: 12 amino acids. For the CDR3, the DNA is TGTGCCACCAGAGAGGGGCGCGAGACCCAGTACTTC. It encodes CATREGRETQYF.

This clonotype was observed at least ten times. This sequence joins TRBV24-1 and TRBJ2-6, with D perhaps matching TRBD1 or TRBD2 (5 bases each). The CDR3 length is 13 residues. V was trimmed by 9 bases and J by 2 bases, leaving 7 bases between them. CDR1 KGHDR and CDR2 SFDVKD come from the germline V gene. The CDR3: CATGGAGANVLTF. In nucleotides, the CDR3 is TGTGCCACCGGGGGAGCTGGGGCCAACGTCCTGACTTTC.

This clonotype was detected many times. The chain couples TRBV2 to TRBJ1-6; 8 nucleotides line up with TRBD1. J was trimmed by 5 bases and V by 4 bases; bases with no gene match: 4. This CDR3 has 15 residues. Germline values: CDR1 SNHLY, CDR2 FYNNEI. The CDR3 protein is CASSVGQENNSPLHF. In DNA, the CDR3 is TGTGCCAGCAGTGTGGGACAGGAGAATAATTCACCCCTCCACTTT.

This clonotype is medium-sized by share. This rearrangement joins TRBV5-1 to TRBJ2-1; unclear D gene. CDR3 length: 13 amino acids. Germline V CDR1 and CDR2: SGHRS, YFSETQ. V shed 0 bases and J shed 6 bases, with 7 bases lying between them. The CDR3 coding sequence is TGCGCCAGCAGCTTGGGGTTGGGCAATGAGCAGTTCTTC. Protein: CASSLGLGNEQFF.

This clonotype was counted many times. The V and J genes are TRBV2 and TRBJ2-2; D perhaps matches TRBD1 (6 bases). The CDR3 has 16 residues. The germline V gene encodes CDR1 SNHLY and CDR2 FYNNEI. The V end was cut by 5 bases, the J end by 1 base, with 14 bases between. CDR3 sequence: CASSPPGHLNTGELFF. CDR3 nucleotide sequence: TGTGCCAGCAGTCCTCCGGGACACTTGAACACCGGGGAGCTGTTTTTT.

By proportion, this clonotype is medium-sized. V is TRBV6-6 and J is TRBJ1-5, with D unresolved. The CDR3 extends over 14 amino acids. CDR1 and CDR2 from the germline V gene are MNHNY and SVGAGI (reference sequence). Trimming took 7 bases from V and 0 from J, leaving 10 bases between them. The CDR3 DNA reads TGTGCCAGCACCCAGGTGTCTAGCAATCAGCCCCAGCATTTT. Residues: CASTQVSSNQPQHF.

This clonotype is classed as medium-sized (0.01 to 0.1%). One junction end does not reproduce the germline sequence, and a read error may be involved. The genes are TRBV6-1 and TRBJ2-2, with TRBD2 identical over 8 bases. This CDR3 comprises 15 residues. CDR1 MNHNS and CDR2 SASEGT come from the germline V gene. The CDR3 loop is CASRERMREDGELFF. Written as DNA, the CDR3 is TGTGCCAGCCGTGAGAGGATGCGGGAGGACGGGGAGCTGTTTTTT.

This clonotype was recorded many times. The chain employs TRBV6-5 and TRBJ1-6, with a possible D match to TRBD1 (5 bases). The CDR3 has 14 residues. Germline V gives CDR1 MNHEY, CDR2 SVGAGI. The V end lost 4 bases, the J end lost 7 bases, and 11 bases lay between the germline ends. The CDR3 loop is CASSFAGRNSPLHF. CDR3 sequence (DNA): TGTGCCAGCAGTTTCGCGGGACGAAATTCACCCCTCCACTTT.

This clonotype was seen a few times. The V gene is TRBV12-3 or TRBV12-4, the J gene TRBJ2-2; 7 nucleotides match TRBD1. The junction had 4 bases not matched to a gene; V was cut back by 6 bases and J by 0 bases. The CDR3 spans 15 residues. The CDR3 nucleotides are TGTGCCAGCAGCCCCGGGACAGCGAACACCGGGGAGCTGTTTTTT. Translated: CASSPGTANTGELFF.